One and the same sample provided the 24 T cell receptor beta chains below, sequenced in a study of graft-versus-host responses after intestinal transplantation. Their specific antigens are unknown. The data were produced by immunoSEQ multiplex PCR, yet TCRdb's version contains in-frame clones alone and is incomplete. Counted here are 85,000 to 90,000 clones, roughly four fifths occurring once; the ten biggest clones make up 15% to 20%. The starting material was unstimulated CD8+ T cells sorted from spleen or lymph node cells, obtained before intestinal transplant. The receptors originated from a human donor who received an intestinal transplant.

The table lists this clone with a count of one. The genes are TRBV29-1 and TRBJ1-2; TRBD1 aligns across 8 bases. Trimming took 4 bases from V and 2 from J; bases not matched to a gene: 0. The CDR3 is 12 residues long. Looked up from germline, CDR1 is SQVTM and CDR2 is ANQGSEA. The CDR3 loop is CSVGTGNYGYTF. The CDR3 nucleotides are TGCAGCGTTGGGACAGGGAACTATGGCTACACCTTC.

The chain employs TRBV10-3 and TRBJ2-3; 9 nucleotides agree with TRBD2. V was clipped by 4 bases and J by 5 bases; unmatched bases: 22. The CDR3 consists of 20 residues. CDR1 is ENHRY and CDR2 is SYGVKD in the germline V gene. CDR3 protein: CAISAYRSRESSGVGDTQYF. The CDR3 bases are TGTGCCATCAGTGCTTATCGGTCCAGAGAGTCTAGCGGGGTTGGAGATACGCAGTATTTT.

The chain combines TRBV6-4 with TRBJ2-1; a weak D match, TRBD2 (6 bases). The CDR3 covers 17 residues. Germline V gives CDR1 MRHNA, CDR2 SNTAGT. The ends were cut back, 0 bases at V and 7 bases at J, with 19 bases in the middle. The CDR3 loop is CASSDSCWDWERNEQFF. The CDR3 DNA is TGTGCCAGCAGTGACTCTTGTTGGGACTGGGAGCGGAATGAGCAGTTCTTC.

This clone was counted once. The J gene is TRBJ1-3, the V gene TRBV5-1; no definite D call. Germline-derived CDR1 and CDR2 are SGHRS and YFSETQ. Trimming removed 0 bases at V and 0 bases at J, with 7 bases between. The CDR3 contains 15 residues. The CDR3 protein is CASSLEGISGNTIYF. For the CDR3, the DNA is TGCGCCAGCAGCTTGGAAGGGATCTCTGGAAACACCATATATTTT.

The DNA of the CDR3 is TGTGCCAGTAGTCTTGGGGTTGTCGCCTACGAGCAGTACTTC. This gives the protein CASSLGVVAYEQYF. J is TRBJ2-7 and V is TRBV19; D gene unclear. V shed 5 bases and J shed 2 bases, with 13 bases lying between them. The CDR3 covers 14 residues. Germline assignment: CDR1 LNHDA and CDR2 SQIVND (reference sequence).

This clone showed up just a few times. This chain links TRBV10-2 with TRBJ1-5; 9 nucleotides align to TRBD1. This CDR3 contains 16 residues. The trim removed 2 bases at V and 2 bases at J, leaving 4 bases unmatched. Germline V gene data show CDR1 as WSHSY and CDR2 as SAAADI. This CDR3 reads CASSEKRDRGNQPQHF. In DNA, the CDR3 is TGCGCCAGCAGTGAGAAGCGGGACAGGGGCAATCAGCCCCAGCATTTT.

This clone appeared a single time. V gene TRBV7-9 combines with J gene TRBJ2-1; D is possibly TRBD1 or TRBD2 (5 bases each). V dropped 2 bases and J dropped 4 bases, with 12 bases sitting between them. The germline V gene has CDR1 SEHNR and CDR2 FQNEAQ (reference sequence). The CDR3 sequence is 15 residues long. The CDR3 region is CASSLLTGPYNEQFF. As DNA, the CDR3 is TGTGCCAGCAGCTTACTCACGGGGCCGTACAATGAGCAGTTCTTC.

Regarding this clone: Other DNA sequences in this specimen translate into the identical CDR3. The J gene is TRBJ2-1, the V gene TRBV13, with 10 nucleotides matching TRBD2. V gave up 6 bases and J gave up 8 bases; unmatched junction bases: 4. The CDR3 sequence is 13 residues long. CDR1 is PRHDT and CDR2 is FYEKMQ in the germline V gene (reference sequence). The CDR3 region has the DNA TGTGCCAGCAGAGCGGGGGGGCTCGATGAGCAGTTCTTC. It specifies CASRAGGLDEQFF.

The J gene is TRBJ2-3, the V gene TRBV15, with D possibly being TRBD2 (5 bases). V was pared by 5 bases and J by 1 base, with 10 bases between. CDR1 and CDR2 (germline): LNHNV, YYDKDF (reference sequence). This CDR3 region has 14 residues. The CDR3 sequence is CATSEEEGTDTQYF. The DNA of the CDR3 is TGTGCCACCAGCGAGGAGGAGGGCACAGATACGCAGTATTTT.

The chain couples TRBV29-1 to TRBJ2-1, with 11 positions matching TRBD2. This CDR3 comprises 15 residues. Germline CDR1 reads SQVTM; CDR2 reads ANQGSEA. V lost 7 bases, J lost 8 bases, and 13 bases stayed unmatched. CDR3 in amino acids: CSAPTLAGVPDEQFF. Here the CDR3 DNA reads TGCAGCGCCCCGACACTAGCGGGGGTACCCGATGAGCAGTTCTTC.

The chain has TRBV2 and TRBJ2-1; the D gene is possibly TRBD2 (6 bases). This CDR3 comprises 16 residues. Trimming cost V 8 bases and J 2 bases, with 19 bases left between them. CDR1 SNHLY and CDR2 FYNNEI come from the germline V gene. The CDR3 loop reads CASSIPGTWTYNEQFF. The CDR3 coding sequence is TGTGCCAGCTCTATCCCCGGGACTTGGACCTACAATGAGCAGTTCTTC.

The V gene is TRBV4-2, the J gene TRBJ2-3; a possible D gene is TRBD2 (6 bases). V lost 0 bases and J 5 bases, leaving 12 bases between the germline ends. This CDR3 comprises 15 residues. Germline V lookup: CDR1 LGHNA, CDR2 YNFKEQ. The CDR3 reads CASSQEGGLEDTQYF. CDR3 bases: TGTGCCAGCAGCCAAGAGGGGGGTTTAGAAGATACGCAGTATTTT.

V is TRBV6-6 and J is TRBJ2-7; 8 positions match TRBD2. CDR1 is MNHNY, CDR2 SVGAGI, per germline (reference sequence). The CDR3 is 16 residues long. V shed 2 bases, J shed 7 bases, and the junction held 13 bases outside the gene matches. CDR3 loop: CASSYGGRGAVDEQYF. CDR3 sequence (DNA): TGTGCCAGCAGTTACGGGGGGCGGGGGGCGGTTGATGAGCAGTACTTC.

V and J are TRBV11-2 and TRBJ2-7, with D possibly being TRBD2 (6 bases). The length of the CDR3 is 14 residues. Deletions cut 1 base from V and 3 bases from J, with 10 bases between. In germline, CDR1 is SGHAT, CDR2 FQNNGV. CDR3 DNA: TGTGCCAGCAGCTTAGCCGTGGGAGGCTACGAGCAGTACTTC. Its protein product is CASSLAVGGYEQYF.

This clone was recorded once. V usage is TRBV7-8 and J usage is TRBJ2-2; the match to TRBD1 covers 12 bases. Germline V CDR1 and CDR2: SGHVS, FQNEAQ. CDR3 length: 19 residues. V trimming: 1 base; J trimming: 2 bases; junction bases outside the gene matches: 8. In DNA, the CDR3 is TGTGCCAGCAGCTTAGGTCCCCCCGGGACAGGGGGCAACACCGGGGAGCTGTTTTTT. Amino acids: CASSLGPPGTGGNTGELFF. Variable domain in full (rest from reference TRBV7-8 and TRBJ2-2): GAGVSQSPRYKVAKRGQDVALRCDPISGHVSLFWYQQALGQGPEFLTYFQNEAQLDKSGLPSDRFFAERPEGSVSTLKIQRTQQEDSAVYLCASSLGPPGTGGNTGELFFGEGSRLTVL.

This clone showed up just a few times. The rearrangement joins TRBV5-4 to TRBJ2-5; 8 nucleotides agree with TRBD1. This CDR3 spans 15 amino acids. Germline CDR1 SGHNT, CDR2 YYREEE (reference sequence). J lost 5 bases, V lost 0 bases, and 6 bases had no gene match. The CDR3 loop is CASSLVSGGGETQYF. CDR3 DNA sequence: TGTGCCAGCAGCTTGGTCTCAGGGGGCGGGGAGACCCAGTACTTC.

This rearrangement joins TRBV7-9 to TRBJ2-2, with a tentative D call TRBD1 (6 bases). This CDR3 has 14 amino acids. Germline V gives CDR1 SEHNR, CDR2 FQNEAQ (reference sequence). V was trimmed by 0 bases and J by 4 bases, leaving 6 bases between them. The DNA for the CDR3 is TGTGCCAGCAGCTTAGCAGGGGGCACCGGGGAGCTGTTTTTT. Its protein is CASSLAGGTGELFF.

This clone was seen a single time. The V gene is TRBV5-1, the J gene TRBJ1-2; D not resolved. Trimming removed 4 bases from V and 4 bases from J, with 8 bases in between. The CDR3 runs to 12 residues. Germline CDR1 SGHRS, CDR2 YFSETQ. This chain's CDR3 is CASSTNTYGYTF. The DNA of the CDR3 is TGCGCCAGCAGCACCAACACCTATGGCTACACCTTC.

This clone has just a few counts. The chain has TRBV6-6 and TRBJ2-1; the match to TRBD1 covers 8 bases. The V and J ends lost 7 bases and 6 bases, in that order; junction bases with no gene match: 5. This CDR3 spans 13 amino acids. CDR1 MNHNY and CDR2 SVGAGI come from the germline V gene (reference sequence). Here the CDR3 DNA reads TGTGCCAGCACCAGAACAGGGGGCAATGAGCAGTTCTTC. Translated: CASTRTGGNEQFF.

The V gene is TRBV13, the J gene TRBJ2-5, with D unclear. Germline-derived CDR1 and CDR2 are PRHDT and FYEKMQ (reference sequence). This CDR3 has 13 amino acids. V gave up 5 bases and J gave up 1 base, with 8 bases separating them. CDR3 region: CASSQAAQETQYF. Written as DNA, the CDR3 is TGTGCCAGCAGCCAGGCGGCCCAAGAGACCCAGTACTTC.

This chain joins TRBV30 and TRBJ2-3, with 8 bases lining up with TRBD2. Germline-derived CDR1 and CDR2 are GTSNPN and SVGIG (reference sequence). V trimming: 5 bases; J trimming: 2 bases; junction bases outside the gene matches: 6. There are 14 residues in the CDR3. CDR3 sequence: CAWQAGANTDTQYF. CDR3 DNA: TGTGCCTGGCAAGCGGGAGCCAACACAGATACGCAGTATTTT.

The chain recombines TRBV4-1 with TRBJ1-2; 8 bases fit TRBD1. This CDR3 has 14 amino acids. J gave up 5 bases and V 3 bases, and 5 bases lay outside the gene matches. The germline V gene has CDR1 MGHRA and CDR2 YSYEKL. This CDR3 is CASSQTGDPYGYTF. The CDR3 coding sequence is TGCGCCAGCAGCCAGACAGGGGACCCTTATGGCTACACCTTC.

The chain recombines TRBV10-3 with TRBJ2-4; D possibly corresponds to TRBD2 (7 bases). CDR1 and CDR2 (germline): ENHRY, SYGVKD. The CDR3 length is 16 residues. Trimming removed 2 bases from V and 9 bases from J, with 20 bases in between. The CDR3 DNA is TGTGCCATCAGTGAGGCGTGGGTGGGGGGGCAAGGCATTCAGTACTTC. This translates into CAISEAWVGGQGIQYF.

The rearrangement uses TRBV7-8 and TRBJ2-2; 7 bases are a match to TRBD2. Trimming took 1 base from V and 10 from J; bases not matched to a gene: 9. From germline, CDR1 is SGHVS and CDR2 FQNEAQ. This CDR3 has 15 residues. The CDR3 DNA is TGTGCCAGCAGCTTAGTGACTAGCCGGCCCGCGGAGCTGTTTTTT. Its protein is CASSLVTSRPAELFF.